A selection of T cell receptor beta chains follows, all from one sample in a study of control samples from healthy donors and cancer patients. The assay was immunoSEQ multiplex PCR, and TCRdb's table has in-frame clones only and misses some. The table shows about 250,000 clones, with over 75% occurring only once. Sequenced: PBMCs. All receptors derive from an older woman with lung cancer. The conserved cysteine and the conserved F or W are not part of the CDR3 here. The D gene is left open where the match is weak.

d_call	v_call	j_call	cdr3_aa
NA	TRBV3-1/TRBV3-2	TRBJ2-5	ASSQARETQY
NA	TRBV5-1	TRBJ1-1	ASTAAGINTEAF
NA	TRBV5-6	TRBJ2-7	ASSLSDEQY
NA	TRBV3-1/TRBV3-2	TRBJ1-3	ASSQDLGRVGSGNTIY
NA	TRBV6-4	TRBJ2-7	ASSDCTGYYEQY
TRBD1	TRBV5-1	TRBJ2-3	ASSYWDRETDTQY
TRBD1	TRBV5-1	TRBJ1-4	ASSLAAGGDPKLF
NA	TRBV19	TRBJ1-4	ASSMVRARGNEKLF
NA	TRBV28	TRBJ1-6	ASSLFSGSSSYNSPLH
NA	TRBV4-1	TRBJ1-3	ASSQDFVQGYSGNTIY
TRBD1	TRBV5-1	TRBJ1-2	ASSLETGYGYT
NA	TRBV20-1	TRBJ2-1	SAIGGVQF
NA	TRBV10-3	TRBJ2-1	AISEGGGGTGSNEQF
TRBD2	TRBV27	TRBJ2-5	ASTGSGRYQETQY
TRBD2	TRBV30	TRBJ2-2	AWSVLGSGRFSGELF
NA	TRBV6-1	TRBJ2-7	ASSEPGVKQY
NA	TRBV19	TRBJ2-5	ASSSGAATLQETQY
TRBD1	TRBV4-2	TRBJ2-5	ASSQDLFKTGTGGLGETQY
NA	TRBV2	TRBJ1-5	ASSEEGGQNQPQH
TRBD1	TRBV28	TRBJ1-2	ASARDRERYGYT
NA	TRBV27	TRBJ2-7	ASSQTDSYEQY
NA	TRBV20-1	TRBJ1-6	SASFSGDFGSPLH